Following are 12 T cell receptor beta chains from one sample sequenced in a study of T-cell reconstitution after alpha-beta-depleted transplantation in children. Construction of the TCRbeta library involved unique molecular identifiers. A single record per CDR3 protein comes from TCRdb applying MiXCR to the PCR reads. The table includes around 200,000 distinct CDR3 sequences, 7.5% to 9.5% detected once. The material sequenced was PBMCs, mostly from graft donor cells, taken 360 days after TCRalphabeta/CD19-depleted stem cell transplant. Source of these receptors: a male patient between 2 and 15 years old who had a stem cell transplant for acute myeloid leukemia, so the T cells may come from the graft donor.

V gene TRBV29-1 combines with J gene TRBJ2-7; 13 nucleotides agree with TRBD2. CDR3 length equals 17 residues. Germline-derived CDR1 and CDR2 are SQVTM and ANQGSEA. After removal of 6 bases from V and 0 bases from J, the junction contained 11 bases not matched to a gene. CDR3 coding DNA: TGCAGCGTCCTAACACCGGGACTAGCGGGACTCTCCTACGAGCAGTACTTC. It yields the protein CSVLTPGLAGLSYEQYF.

This clonotype showed up many times. This chain uses TRBV29-1 with TRBJ2-1; TRBD1 might be the D (6 bases). Germline CDR1 and CDR2: SQVTM and ANQGSEA. Trimming took off 4 bases at V and 3 bases at J, with 16 bases between the two ends. The length of the CDR3 is 15 residues. The CDR3 loop is CSVAFYGRGYNEQFF. For the CDR3, the DNA is TGCAGCGTTGCATTCTATGGCAGGGGCTACAATGAGCAGTTCTTC.

V is TRBV6-5 and J is TRBJ1-1, with a weak D call TRBD1 (5 bases). The germline V gene encodes CDR1 MNHEY and CDR2 SVGAGI. Trimming left V 0 bases short and J 4 bases short, with 12 bases between. The CDR3 covers 15 residues. The DNA of the CDR3 is TGTGCCAGCAGTTACTCGGGGCGCGGAGGCACTGAAGCTTTCTTT. This encodes CASSYSGRGGTEAFF.

The rearrangement joins TRBV4-3 to TRBJ2-7; D possibly uses TRBD1 or TRBD2 (5 bases each). Germline V gene sequence: CDR1 LGHNA, CDR2 YSLEER. This CDR3 has 16 residues. The V and J ends lost 0 bases and 4 bases respectively, with 16 bases between them. The CDR3 DNA is TGCGCCAGCAGCCAAGATCCCCGGGGCCGGACTTACGAGCAGTACTTC. Its translation is CASSQDPRGRTYEQYF.

This rearrangement joins TRBV29-1 to TRBJ2-7, with 9 positions matching TRBD1. Germline V gene sequence: CDR1 SQVTM, CDR2 ANQGSEA. Trimming took 6 bases from V and 6 from J; bases not matched to a gene: 6. The CDR3 covers 12 residues. DNA of the CDR3: TGCAGCGTCTTGGGACAGGGTGGCGAGCAGTACGTC. This translates into CSVLGQGGEQYV.

There are a few counts of this clonotype. The V gene is TRBV4-2, the J gene TRBJ2-7; 13 bases agree with TRBD2. There are 17 residues in the CDR3. The germline V gene encodes CDR1 LGHNA and CDR2 YNFKEQ. V lost 1 base, J lost 5 bases, and 8 bases stayed unmatched. As DNA, the CDR3 is TGTGCCAGCAGCCAAGCTGTAGGACTAGCGGGAGCCCACGAGCAGTACTTC. This sequence encodes CASSQAVGLAGAHEQYF.

This clonotype has a handful of counts. The V gene is TRBV6-2 or TRBV6-3, the J gene TRBJ2-6; D ambiguous. CDR1 is MNHEY and CDR2 is SVGEGT in the germline V gene. V was shortened by 9 bases and J by 0 bases, with 6 bases between the two germline ends. The CDR3 runs 13 residues. The CDR3 region is CASRGSGANVLTF. Here the CDR3 DNA reads TGTGCCAGTCGAGGCTCTGGGGCCAACGTCCTGACTTTC.

This chain uses TRBV7-3 with TRBJ1-4, with D possibly matching TRBD1 (6 bases). Per germline, CDR1 SGHTA and CDR2 FQGTGA. V dropped 1 base and J dropped 4 bases, with 13 bases sitting between them. The CDR3 totals 16 residues. CDR3 protein: CASSLKGRGLNEKLFF. The CDR3 coding sequence is TGTGCCAGCAGCTTAAAAGGGCGGGGGCTTAATGAAAAACTGTTTTTT.

This clonotype showed up many times. This chain links TRBV5-1 with TRBJ2-1; 11 nucleotides match TRBD2. V was pared by 2 bases and J by 0 bases, with 7 bases of the junction left unmatched. The germline gives CDR1 SGHRS, CDR2 YFSETQ. The CDR3 contains 18 residues. The CDR3 loop is CASSFGPSGGNSYNEQFF. CDR3 DNA sequence: TGCGCCAGCAGCTTTGGGCCTAGCGGGGGGAACTCCTACAATGAGCAGTTCTTC.

The rearrangement uses TRBV20-1 and TRBJ2-3; unclear D gene. Trimming shortened V by 3 bases and J by 5 bases, and 12 bases separated the two germline ends. The CDR3 runs to 13 residues. Germline-derived CDR1 and CDR2 are DFQATT and SNEGSKA (reference sequence). The CDR3 nucleotides read TGCAGTGCTAGGTCTTGGTTGGGAGATACGCAGTATTTT. This sequence encodes CSARSWLGDTQYF.

This clonotype was seen a handful of times. The chain is built from TRBV15 and TRBJ2-4; 7 bases agree with TRBD1. From germline, CDR1 is LNHNV and CDR2 YYDKDF (reference sequence). The V gene end was trimmed by 5 bases and the J gene end by 3 bases; junction bases not matched to a gene: 13. The CDR3 runs to 17 residues. DNA of the CDR3: TGTGCCACCAGCTCGCCCGAAAGGGACAGACTCAAAAACATTCAGTACTTC. Amino acids: CATSSPERDRLKNIQYF.

This clonotype has a count of ten or more. The CDR3 region is CASSLRQGYEQYF. In DNA, the CDR3 is TGCGCCAGCAGCTTGCGACAGGGCTACGAGCAGTACTTC. The chain combines TRBV5-1 with TRBJ2-7; 7 bases match TRBD1. The CDR3 has 13 residues. The J segment lost 3 bases and the V segment lost 1 base, leaving 1 base of the junction unmatched. Germline assignment: CDR1 SGHRS and CDR2 YFSETQ.